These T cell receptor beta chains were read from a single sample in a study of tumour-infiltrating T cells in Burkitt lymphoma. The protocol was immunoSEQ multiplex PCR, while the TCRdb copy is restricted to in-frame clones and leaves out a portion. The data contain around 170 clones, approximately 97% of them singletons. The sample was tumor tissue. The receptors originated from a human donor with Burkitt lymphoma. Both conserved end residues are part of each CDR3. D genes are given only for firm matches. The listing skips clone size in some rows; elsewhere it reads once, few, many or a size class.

DNA: TGTGCCAGCAGCTTGTGGGATATCGGCAATCAGCCCCAGCATTTT
CDR3: CASSLWDIGNQPQHF
size: once
V: TRBV5-6
D: -
J: TRBJ1-5

DNA: TGCGCCAGCAGCTTTGACAGTACGAACACTGAAGCTTTCTTT
CDR3: CASSFDSTNTEAFF
size: -
V: TRBV5-1
D: -
J: TRBJ1-1

DNA: TGCGCCAGCAGCCAAGTTTCCGACTTCCAAGAGACCCAGTACTTC
CDR3: CASSQVSDFQETQYF
size: -
V: TRBV4-1
D: -
J: TRBJ2-5

DNA: TGTGCCAGCAGTTCAACAGGGGATACATTTTACGAGCAGTACTTC
CDR3: CASSSTGDTFYEQYF
size: -
V: TRBV28
D: TRBD1
J: TRBJ2-7

DNA: TGTGCCTGGAGCAGTCGGCGGGGGAGGAACACCGGGGAGCTGTTTTTT
CDR3: CAWSSRRGRNTGELFF
size: -
V: TRBV30
D: TRBD2
J: TRBJ2-2

DNA: TGTGCCAGCAGCTTCGGGGCAGGGGGTGGAGAAAAACTGTTTTTT
CDR3: CASSFGAGGGEKLFF
size: -
V: TRBV7-9
D: TRBD1
J: TRBJ1-4

DNA: TGTGCCAGTAGTATAGACGACGGTGCCTCTGGAAACACCATATATTTT
CDR3: CASSIDDGASGNTIYF
size: once
V: TRBV19
D: -
J: TRBJ1-3

DNA: TGTGCCAGCAGTGTCGAACAGGACCTCTATGGCTACACCTTC
CDR3: CASSVEQDLYGYTF
size: -
V: TRBV28
D: -
J: TRBJ1-2

DNA: TGTGCCAGCAGCTTGTGGGGCACAGATACGCAGTATTTT
CDR3: CASSLWGTDTQYF
size: -
V: TRBV11-2
D: -
J: TRBJ2-3

DNA: TGTGCCAGCAGCTTAGTGGGCTACGAGCAGTACTTC
CDR3: CASSLVGYEQYF
size: few
V: TRBV7-2
D: -
J: TRBJ2-7

DNA: TGCGCCAGCAGCTTGGGGGATAGGAGTGAAAAACTGTTTTTT
CDR3: CASSLGDRSEKLFF
size: once
V: TRBV5-1
D: -
J: TRBJ1-4

DNA: TGCGCCAGCAGGCTAGCGGGAGGACGAGATACGCAGTATTTT
CDR3: CASRLAGGRDTQYF
size: -
V: TRBV4-1
D: TRBD2
J: TRBJ2-3

DNA: TGTGCCAGCAGCTGGACAGGGGGAGGGCGGGCTTACACAGATACGCAGTATTTT
CDR3: CASSWTGGGRAYTDTQYF
size: once
V: TRBV7-8
D: TRBD1
J: TRBJ2-3

DNA: TGTGCCAGCAGCTTGGACGGGAGGGCCGCTAGCACAGATACGCAGTATTTT
CDR3: CASSLDGRAASTDTQYF
size: -
V: TRBV5-4
D: TRBD2
J: TRBJ2-3

DNA: TGTGCCAGCAGTTTCCAAGGTGGGGGAGGTACTGAAGCTTTCTTT
CDR3: CASSFQGGGGTEAFF
size: -
V: TRBV6-5
D: -
J: TRBJ1-1

DNA: TGTGCCAGCAGCTTAGGGGGAACCTATGGCTACACCTTC
CDR3: CASSLGGTYGYTF
size: -
V: TRBV5-6
D: -
J: TRBJ1-2